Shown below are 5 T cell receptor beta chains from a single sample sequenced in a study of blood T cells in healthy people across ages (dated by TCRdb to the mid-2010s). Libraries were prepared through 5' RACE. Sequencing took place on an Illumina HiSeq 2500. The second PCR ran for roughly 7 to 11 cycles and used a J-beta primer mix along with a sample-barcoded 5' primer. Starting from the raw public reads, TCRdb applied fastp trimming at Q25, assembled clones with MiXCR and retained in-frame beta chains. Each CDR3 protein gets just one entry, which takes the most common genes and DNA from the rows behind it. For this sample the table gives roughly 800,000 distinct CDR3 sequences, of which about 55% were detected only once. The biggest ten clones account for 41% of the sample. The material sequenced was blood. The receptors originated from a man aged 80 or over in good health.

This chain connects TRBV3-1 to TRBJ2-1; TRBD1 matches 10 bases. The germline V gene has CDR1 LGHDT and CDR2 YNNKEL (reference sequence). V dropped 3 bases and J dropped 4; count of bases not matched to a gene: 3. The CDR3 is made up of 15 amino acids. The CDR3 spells CASSHTGQGYNEQFF. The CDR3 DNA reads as TGTGCCAGCAGCCATACGGGACAGGGGTACAATGAGCAGTTCTTC.

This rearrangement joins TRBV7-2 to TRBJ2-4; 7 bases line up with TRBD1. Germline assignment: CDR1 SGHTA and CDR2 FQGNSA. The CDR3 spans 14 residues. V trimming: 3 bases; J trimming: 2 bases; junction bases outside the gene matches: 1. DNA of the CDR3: TGTGCCAGCAGCTTGACAGGGACCAAAAACATTCAGTACTTC. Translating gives CASSLTGTKNIQYF.

Written as DNA, the CDR3 is TGTGCCTGGAGAGGGACAGGGCTCAGTGAAGCTTTCTTT. This translates into CAWRGTGLSEAFF. J is TRBJ1-1 and V is TRBV30, with TRBD1 matching 9 bases. V lost 3 bases and J lost 7; bases outside the gene matches: 6. Germline loops: CDR1 GTSNPN, CDR2 SVGIG (reference sequence). The CDR3 totals 13 residues. Using reference TRBV30 and TRBJ1-1 for the parts outside the CDR3, the full variable domain is SQTIHQWPATLVQPVGSPLSLECTVEGTSNPNLYWYRQAAGRGLQLLFYSVGIGQISSEVPQNLSASRPQDRQFILSSKKLLLSDSGFYLCAWRGTGLSEAFFGQGTRLTVV.

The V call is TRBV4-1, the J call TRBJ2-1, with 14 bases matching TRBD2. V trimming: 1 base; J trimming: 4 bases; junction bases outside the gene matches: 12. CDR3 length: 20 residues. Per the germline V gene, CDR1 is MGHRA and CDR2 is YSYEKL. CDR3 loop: CASSQGTSGRLSPRYNEQFF. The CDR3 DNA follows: TGCGCCAGCAGCCAAGGGACTAGCGGGAGGCTATCTCCGCGTTACAATGAGCAGTTCTTC.

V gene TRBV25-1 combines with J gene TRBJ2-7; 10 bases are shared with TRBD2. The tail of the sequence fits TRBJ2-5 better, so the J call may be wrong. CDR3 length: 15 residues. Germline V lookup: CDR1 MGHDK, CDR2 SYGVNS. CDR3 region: CASSPRTSGGETQYF. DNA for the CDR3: TGTGCCAGCAGTCCACGGACTAGCGGAGGAGAGACCCAGTACTTC.